This TCR beta chain was observed in a study of blood T cells in healthy people across ages. This CDR3 contains 13 residues. Germline V CDR1 and CDR2: SGHRS, YFSETQ. It was with a sample-barcoded 5' primer and a J-beta primer mix that a second PCR of roughly 6 to 12 cycles was run. TCRdb fed the 5' RACE reads into MiXCR, producing one record per CDR3 protein. Here the sample spans fewer than 700,000 distinct CDR3 sequences, 40% to 50% being singletons. Sequenced: blood. The chain employs TRBV5-1 and TRBJ2-7; 8 nucleotides align to TRBD2. The closer fit of TRBJ2-5 to the DNA end suggests the J call may be wrong. This receptor was identified in a man older than 75 in good health. DNA of the CDR3: TGCGCCAGCAGCTTACTAGCGGATGAGACCCAGTACTTC. Its translation is CASSLLADETQYF.